The 2 T cell receptor beta chains given below trace back to one sample, sequenced in a study of OX40 agonist ivuxolimab in advanced cancers. The protocol was immunoSEQ multiplex PCR, while the TCRdb copy is restricted to in-frame clones and leaves out a portion. The sample holds about 59,000 clones, 75% to 90% seen once. Sequenced material: CD4+ or CD8+ T cells sorted from blood, taken in a trial of the OX40 agonist ivuxolimab. The origin of the receptors is an adult with an advanced solid tumor such as melanoma, head and neck, liver or kidney cancer.

As concerns this clone: The germline gene is not matched at one end of the junction; a read error may be the cause. The rearrangement joins TRBV19 to TRBJ2-7, with 8 bases lining up with TRBD1. Germline assignment: CDR1 LNHDA and CDR2 SQIVND (reference sequence). This CDR3 is 14 amino acids long. The CDR3 here is CASSSGTGSYEQYF. CDR3 coding DNA: TGTGCCAGCAGTAGTGGGACAGGCTCCTACGAGCAGTACTTC.

V and J are TRBV15 and TRBJ2-4; 7 bases align to TRBD2. The CDR3 is made up of 16 amino acids. V trimming: 5 bases; J trimming: 0 bases; junction bases outside the gene matches: 7. CDR1 is LNHNV and CDR2 is YYDKDF in the germline V gene (reference sequence). Here the CDR3 reads CATSLSSGLAKNIQYF. CDR3 DNA sequence: TGTGCCACCAGCCTTTCTAGCGGACTAGCCAAAAACATTCAGTACTTC.